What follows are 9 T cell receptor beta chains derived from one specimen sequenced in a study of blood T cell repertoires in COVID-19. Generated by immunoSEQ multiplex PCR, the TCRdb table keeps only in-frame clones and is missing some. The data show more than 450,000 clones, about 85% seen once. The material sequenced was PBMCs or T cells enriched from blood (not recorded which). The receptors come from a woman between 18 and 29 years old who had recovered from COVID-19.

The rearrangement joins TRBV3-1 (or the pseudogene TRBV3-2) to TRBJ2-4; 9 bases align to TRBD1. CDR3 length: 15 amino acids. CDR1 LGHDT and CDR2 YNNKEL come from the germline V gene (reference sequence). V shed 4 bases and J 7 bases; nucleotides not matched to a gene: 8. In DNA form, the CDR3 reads TGTGCCAGCAGCCGTAACCCGGGACAGGGTAACATTCAGTACTTC. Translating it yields CASSRNPGQGNIQYF.

Here the CDR3 reads CASSLLGGRRDEQYF. The CDR3 region has the DNA TGTGCCAGCAGTTTACTCGGGGGGCGCAGGGACGAGCAGTACTTC. The V gene is TRBV5-4, the J gene TRBJ2-7; tentatively, D is TRBD2 (7 bases). V lost 5 bases, J lost 5 bases, and 20 bases lay in between. The CDR3 totals 15 residues. Germline CDR1 and CDR2: SGHNT and YYREEE (reference sequence).

Here the CDR3 reads CASSLLQGADSPLHF. As DNA, the CDR3 is TGTGCCAGCAGCTTACTACAGGGGGCTGATTCACCCCTCCACTTT. The V gene is TRBV7-9, the J gene TRBJ1-6, with 9 bases matching TRBD1. In germline, CDR1 is SEHNR, CDR2 FQNEAQ (reference sequence). Trimming cost V 2 bases and J 8 bases; bases outside gene matches: 4. The CDR3 sequence is 15 residues long.

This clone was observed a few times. CDR3: CASGWTSDTDTQYF. Written as DNA, the CDR3 is TGCGCCAGCGGATGGACTAGCGACACAGATACGCAGTATTTT. V usage is TRBV5-1 and J usage is TRBJ2-3; 9 bases agree with TRBD2. The germline gives CDR1 SGHRS, CDR2 YFSETQ. The CDR3 length is 14 residues. The V gene end was trimmed by 7 bases and the J gene end by 2 bases; junction bases not matched to a gene: 5.

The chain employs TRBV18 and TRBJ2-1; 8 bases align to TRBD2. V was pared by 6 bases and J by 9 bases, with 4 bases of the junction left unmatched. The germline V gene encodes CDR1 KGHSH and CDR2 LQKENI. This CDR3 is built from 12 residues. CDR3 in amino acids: CASSSGGGEQFF. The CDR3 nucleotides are TGTGCCAGCTCGTCCGGGGGGGGTGAGCAGTTCTTC.

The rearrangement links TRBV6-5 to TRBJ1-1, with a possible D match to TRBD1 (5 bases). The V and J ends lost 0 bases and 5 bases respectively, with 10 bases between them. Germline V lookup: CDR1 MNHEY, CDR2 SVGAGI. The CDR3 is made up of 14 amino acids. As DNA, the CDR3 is TGTGCCAGCAGTTACTCGTCGCAGGGAACTGAAGCTTTCTTT. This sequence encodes CASSYSSQGTEAFF.

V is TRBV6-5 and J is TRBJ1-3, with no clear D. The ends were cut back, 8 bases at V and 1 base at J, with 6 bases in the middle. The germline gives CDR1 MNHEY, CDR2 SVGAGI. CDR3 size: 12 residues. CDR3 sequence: CASRESGNTIYF. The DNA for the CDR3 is TGTGCCAGCCGAGAATCTGGAAACACCATATATTTT.

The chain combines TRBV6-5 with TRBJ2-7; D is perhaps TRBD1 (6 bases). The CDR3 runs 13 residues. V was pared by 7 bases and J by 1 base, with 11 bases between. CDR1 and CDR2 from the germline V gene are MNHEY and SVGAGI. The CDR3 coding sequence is TGTGCCAGCAAACAGGGTCCATCCTACGAGCAGTACTTC. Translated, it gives CASKQGPSYEQYF.

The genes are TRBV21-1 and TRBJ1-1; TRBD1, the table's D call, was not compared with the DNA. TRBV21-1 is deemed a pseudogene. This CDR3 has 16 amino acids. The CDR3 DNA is TGTGCCAGCAGCAAAGGGACAGGGAGGATGAACACTGAAGCTTTCTTT. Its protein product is CASSKGTGRMNTEAFF.